This is a list of T cell receptor beta chains from one sample in a study of blood T cell repertoires in COVID-19. The method was immunoSEQ multiplex PCR; TCRdb's version includes in-frame clones alone and lacks a portion of them. The sample lists roughly 72,000 clones; around 89% were seen once. The sequenced sample consisted of peripheral blood. The receptors derive from a human donor in a cohort sampled during active COVID-19. Each CDR3 is given with its conserved first and last residue. A D gene is named only where the DNA matches it firmly. Clone size appears in some rows only: once, few, many, or a class for an expanded clone.

d_call j_call v_call clone_size cdr3_nt cdr3_aa
- TRBJ2-1 TRBV7-8 - TGTGCCAGCAGCTTAGTGCAGGCCACCAATGAGCAGTTCTTC CASSLVQATNEQFF
- TRBJ2-2 TRBV28 - TGTGCCAGCAAGGGAGTGGTCACCGGGGAGCTGTTTTTT CASKGVVTGELFF
TRBD1 TRBJ1-6 TRBV18 - TGTGCCAGCTCGTCCACAGGGGTAAATTCACCCCTCCACTTT CASSSTGVNSPLHF
TRBD2 TRBJ2-7 TRBV2 once TGTGCCAGCAGTGATTTCACTAGCGACTCCTACGAGCAGTACTTC CASSDFTSDSYEQYF
- TRBJ2-5 TRBV2 - TGTGCCAGCCGGACACAAGAGACCCAGTACTTC CASRTQETQYF
TRBD2 TRBJ2-5 TRBV7-9 - TGTGCCAGCAGCCGCACCTTCCTAGGCGCGGGGGTCGGTAAAGAGACCCAGTACTTC CASSRTFLGAGVGKETQYF
- TRBJ1-2 TRBV28 - TGTGCCAGCAGTTCCCCAGGGAAGGGCTACACCTTC CASSSPGKGYTF
TRBD1 TRBJ2-2 TRBV5-1 - TGCGCCAGCAGCTTGGACGGACAGGTCACCGGGGAGCTGTTTTTT CASSLDGQVTGELFF
TRBD2 TRBJ2-7 TRBV7-2 - TGTGCCAGCAGCTTACTTGCGGGAGCATCTCCCGAGCAGTACTTC CASSLLAGASPEQYF
TRBD2 TRBJ2-1 TRBV18 - TGTGCCAGCTCACCACAATTGACTAGCGAGTACAATGAGCAGTTCTTC CASSPQLTSEYNEQFF
- TRBJ2-3 TRBV2 - TGTGCCAGCAGTGGGCGGGGGCGCACAGATACGCAGTATTTT CASSGRGRTDTQYF
- TRBJ2-7 TRBV10-2 - TGCGCCAGCAGTGAGGGGATAGCAGGGTACGAGCAGTACTTC CASSEGIAGYEQYF
TRBD1 TRBJ2-3 TRBV5-5 once TGTGCCAGCAGCTCCTCGATACAGGGGCTCCCCACAGATACGCAGTATTTT CASSSSIQGLPTDTQYF
- TRBJ2-7 TRBV4-3 few TGCGCCAGCAGCCAAGAGACAGAATCCTCCTACGAGCAGTACTTC CASSQETESSYEQYF
TRBD2 TRBJ2-5 TRBV18 once TGTGCCAGCTCACCAGCTAGCGGGGTAGAGACCCAGTACTTC CASSPASGVETQYF
- TRBJ2-7 TRBV5-6 few TGTGCCAGCAGCCCGGGGACTCCTAGCTCCTACGAGCAGTACTTC CASSPGTPSSYEQYF
- TRBJ1-3 TRBV19 - TGTGCCAGTAAACAGGGCCTCTCTGGAAACACCATATATTTT CASKQGLSGNTIYF
- TRBJ1-2 TRBV25-1 - TGTGCCAGCAGTGTGCAGGGCTATGGCTACACCTTC CASSVQGYGYTF
- TRBJ2-7 TRBV28 - TGTGCCAGCAGCACCGGACTTTCGGGTTACGAGCAGTACTTC CASSTGLSGYEQYF
TRBD2 TRBJ2-7 TRBV6-2/TRBV6-3 - TGTGCCAGCAGTTATGCTAGCCCGGGACTAGGGAGGAACGAGCAGTACTTC CASSYASPGLGRNEQYF
- TRBJ2-5 TRBV7-2 - TGTGCCAGCAGCCGGGGTGGCTCATCCCGGGGGACCCAGTACTTC CASSRGGSSRGTQYF
TRBD2 TRBJ2-3 TRBV2 - TGTGCCAGCAAAGCGGGGGGGCCCGCAGATACGCAGTATTTT CASKAGGPADTQYF
TRBD1 TRBJ1-2 TRBV27 - TGTGCCAGCAGTGAAGGAAAAGACAGGGGAAGATATGGCTACACCTTC CASSEGKDRGRYGYTF